These 17 T cell receptor beta chains were all obtained from the same sample, sequenced in a study of blood T cell repertoires in COVID-19. Clones were sequenced by immunoSEQ multiplex PCR, and TCRdb holds only the in-frame ones, with some missing. Among around 330,000 clones listed, roughly 87% were seen once. The material sequenced was PBMCs or T cells enriched from blood (not recorded which). The receptors originated from a woman aged 18-35 years who had recovered from COVID-19.

With respect to this clone: The same CDR3 is also encoded by other DNA sequences in this sample. This chain joins TRBV7-9 and TRBJ1-1; 9 positions match TRBD1. Germline assignment: CDR1 SEHNR and CDR2 FQNEAQ (reference sequence). V shed 3 bases, J shed 5 bases, and the junction held 1 base outside the gene matches. CDR3 length: 13 amino acids. The DNA of the CDR3 is TGTGCCAGCAGCTTGGACAGGGGTACTGAAGCTTTCTTT. This encodes CASSLDRGTEAFF.

V is TRBV19 and J is TRBJ2-2, with unresolved D. The length of the CDR3 is 14 residues. From germline, CDR1 is LNHDA and CDR2 SQIVND (reference sequence). The V and J ends lost 10 bases and 0 bases respectively, with 12 bases between them. CDR3 sequence reads: CATRLASNTGELFF. The CDR3 DNA reads TGTGCCACCCGCCTTGCGTCGAACACCGGGGAGCTGTTTTTT.

V usage is TRBV28 and J usage is TRBJ1-2; TRBD1 agrees at 7 bases. Losses at the gene ends were 3 bases for V and 6 bases for J; bases not matched to a gene: 4. Germline V lookup: CDR1 MDHEN, CDR2 SYDVKM. CDR3 length: 13 amino acids. CDR3: CASSLRRGHGYTF. CDR3 coding DNA: TGTGCCAGCAGTTTGAGAAGGGGGCATGGCTACACCTTC.

As concerns this clone: Other DNA sequences from this sample encode an identical CDR3 as well. The V call is TRBV27, the J call TRBJ2-7; a possible D gene is TRBD1 (5 bases). This CDR3 is 14 amino acids long. Germline V CDR1 and CDR2: MNHEY, SMNVEV (reference sequence). Trimming took off 6 bases at V and 4 bases at J, with 16 bases between the two ends. The CDR3 reads CASSPRAGPYEQYF. DNA of the CDR3: TGTGCCAGCAGCCCGCGAGCAGGGCCGTACGAGCAGTACTTC.

This chain connects TRBV7-9 to TRBJ1-3; D may be TRBD1 (5 bases). V lost 6 bases to trimming and J lost 4 bases, with 10 bases between them. CDR3 length equals 13 residues. Germline V gene data show CDR1 as SEHNR and CDR2 as FQNEAQ (reference sequence). CDR3 DNA: TGTGCCAGCAGTCAAGGGGCGGGAAACACCATATATTTT. This codes for CASSQGAGNTIYF.

This chain joins TRBV27 and TRBJ1-6, with 9 bases lining up with TRBD1. The CDR3 totals 13 residues. V gave up 6 bases and J gave up 13 bases; unmatched junction bases: 7. CDR1 is MNHEY and CDR2 is SMNVEV in the germline V gene (reference sequence). The DNA of the CDR3 is TGTGCCAGCAGCTCGGACAGGGGTTTGCCCCTCCACTTT. Amino acid sequence: CASSSDRGLPLHF.

This rearrangement joins TRBV7-2 to TRBJ2-5, with TRBD2 matching over 12 bases. With 3 bases clipped from V and 4 bases from J, the junction kept 9 bases outside the gene matches. Germline CDR1 SGHTA, CDR2 FQGNSA. The CDR3 spans 17 residues. The CDR3 sequence: CASSFKPLAGGVETQYF. The CDR3 DNA follows: TGTGCCAGCAGCTTCAAACCCCTAGCGGGAGGGGTAGAGACCCAGTACTTC. The full variable domain, completed using reference TRBV7-2 and TRBJ2-5, is GAGVSQSPSNKVTEKGKDVELRCDPISGHTALYWYRQSLGQGLEFLIYFQGNSAPDKSGLPSDRFSAERTGGSVSTLTIQRTQQEDSAVYLCASSFKPLAGGVETQYFGPGTRLLVL.

The chain employs TRBV7-9 and TRBJ2-5, with TRBD1 identical over 10 bases. This CDR3 spans 15 amino acids. Trimming at V came to 4 bases and at J to 3 bases, leaving 5 bases not matched to a gene. CDR1 is SEHNR and CDR2 is FQNEAQ in the germline V gene (reference sequence). For the CDR3, the DNA is TGTGCCAGCAGCTCCGGGACAGGGGCAAAAGAGACCCAGTACTTC. This gives the protein CASSSGTGAKETQYF.

The chain has TRBV28 and TRBJ2-6, with D possibly being TRBD1 (6 bases). Germline V gene sequence: CDR1 MDHEN, CDR2 SYDVKM. V lost 6 bases, J lost 2 bases, and 14 bases lay in between. CDR3 length: 16 residues. CDR3 region: CASRTPGDAGANVLTF. DNA for the CDR3: TGTGCCAGCAGAACCCCAGGGGACGCTGGGGCCAACGTCCTGACTTTC.

The CDR3 loop is CASSLTSGVSSYNEQFF. DNA of the CDR3: TGTGCCAGCAGTCTGACTAGCGGGGTATCCTCCTACAATGAGCAGTTCTTC. The rearrangement links TRBV28 to TRBJ2-1; 11 positions match TRBD2. The germline V gene encodes CDR1 MDHEN and CDR2 SYDVKM. V lost 5 bases and J lost 0; bases outside the gene matches: 6. This CDR3 is built from 17 residues. The whole variable domain, remainder taken from reference TRBV28 and TRBJ2-1, is DVKVTQSSRYLVKRTGEKVFLECVQDMDHENMFWYRQDPGLGLRLIYFSYDVKMKEKGDIPEGYSVSREKKERFSLILESASTNQTSMYLCASSLTSGVSSYNEQFFGPGTRLTVL.

The chain links TRBV7-9 to TRBJ2-3; 7 bases line up with TRBD2. The CDR3 totals 17 residues. With 4 bases clipped from V and 0 bases from J, the junction kept 10 bases outside the gene matches. The germline V gene encodes CDR1 SEHNR and CDR2 FQNEAQ (reference sequence). The CDR3 region has the DNA TGTGCCAGCAGCTCGATACTACGGGGGGTTAGCACAGATACGCAGTATTTT. It translates to CASSSILRGVSTDTQYF.

V and J are TRBV6-5 and TRBJ1-1; D gene uncertain. V lost 2 bases and J lost 1, with 5 bases in between. The CDR3 is made up of 13 amino acids. The germline CDR1 and CDR2 sequences are MNHEY and SVGAGI. The CDR3 DNA reads as TGTGCCAGCAGTTACGTCAAGAACACTGAAGCTTTCTTT. This encodes CASSYVKNTEAFF.

The chain employs TRBV3-1 (or the pseudogene TRBV3-2) and TRBJ2-4; a possible D gene is TRBD2 (7 bases). Between the trimmed V and J ends, which lost 1 base and 5 bases, there was a span of 18 bases. The CDR3 totals 17 residues. Looked up from germline, CDR1 is LGHDT and CDR2 is YNNKEL (reference sequence). CDR3 nucleotide sequence: TGTGCCAGCAGCCAAGCAATTAACGGGGGGCCCGAAAACATTCAGTACTTC. Translating gives CASSQAINGGPENIQYF.

This clone was seen a single time. V gene TRBV28 combines with J gene TRBJ2-2, with a possible D match to TRBD2 (6 bases). The CDR3 extends over 16 amino acids. V lost 2 bases and J 2 bases, leaving 12 bases between the germline ends. CDR1 and CDR2 (germline): MDHEN, SYDVKM. CDR3 in DNA: TGTGCCAGCAGTTTAGCGGGGCAACTCAACACCGGGGAGCTGTTTTTT. Translating gives CASSLAGQLNTGELFF.

The chain recombines TRBV5-1 with TRBJ2-7, with 10 bases fitting TRBD1. The CDR3 is 15 amino acids. The trim removed 3 bases at V and 3 bases at J, leaving 6 bases unmatched. Germline V gives CDR1 SGHRS, CDR2 YFSETQ. This chain's CDR3 is CASSWQTGGHYEQYF. Written as DNA, the CDR3 is TGCGCCAGCAGCTGGCAGACAGGGGGCCACTACGAGCAGTACTTC.

The chain recombines TRBV28 with TRBJ2-7; 8 nucleotides line up with TRBD1. J was trimmed by 2 bases and V by 6 bases; bases with no gene match: 9. The CDR3 runs 15 residues. Germline V gene data show CDR1 as MDHEN and CDR2 as SYDVKM. The CDR3 sequence is CASSPLGTGTYEQYF. CDR3 DNA: TGTGCCAGCAGCCCCCTCGGGACAGGTACCTACGAGCAGTACTTC.

The chain couples TRBV24-1 to TRBJ1-6; D is ambiguous. CDR1 KGHDR and CDR2 SFDVKD come from the germline V gene. Trimming left V 7 bases short and J 6 bases short, with 9 bases between. This CDR3 is 13 amino acids long. In nucleotides, the CDR3 is TGTGCCACCAGCGAGGCAGCTAATTCACCCCTCCACTTT. It yields the protein CATSEAANSPLHF.